The 9 T cell receptor beta chains below come from one sample, sequenced in a study of CD8+ T cells in alopecia areata. Once RNA had been extracted, it was reverse transcribed into cDNA to act as the sequencing template. Measured with immunoSEQ multiplex PCR; TCRdb has only the in-frame clones, and not every one. The data hold about 110,000 clones, with approximately 60% observed a single time. The specimen was CD8+ T cells sorted from blood. These TCRs come from a human donor in good health.

This chain connects TRBV15 to TRBJ2-5, with D perhaps being TRBD1 or TRBD2 (5 bases each). The V gene lost 0 bases and the J gene lost 1 base, with 6 bases spanning the gap. Germline loops: CDR1 LNHNV, CDR2 YYDKDF (reference sequence). This CDR3 has 14 residues. CDR3: CATSRDGTQETQYF. In nucleotides, the CDR3 is TGTGCCACCAGCAGAGACGGGACCCAAGAGACCCAGTACTTC.

V gene TRBV29-1 combines with J gene TRBJ2-7; 9 nucleotides line up with TRBD1. This CDR3 spans 15 amino acids. Germline CDR1 is SQVTM and CDR2 is ANQGSEA. V shed 4 bases and J 6 bases; nucleotides not matched to a gene: 13. As DNA, the CDR3 is TGCAGCGTTGTCCCCGGGACAGGGCTAGTCGGCGAGCAGTACTTC. Its protein is CSVVPGTGLVGEQYF.

This sequence joins TRBV7-8 and TRBJ2-5; 10 bases map to TRBD2. V lost 2 bases to trimming and J lost 2 bases; unmatched junction nucleotides: 2. This CDR3 region has 15 residues. The germline CDR1 and CDR2 sequences are SGHVS and FQNEAQ. CDR3 DNA sequence: TGTGCCAGCAGCTTATGGACTAGCGGACAAGAGACCCAGTACTTC. Protein product: CASSLWTSGQETQYF.

The chain has TRBV2 and TRBJ1-6; D remains ambiguous. CDR1 SNHLY and CDR2 FYNNEI come from the germline V gene. The CDR3 runs to 15 residues. Trimming removed 6 bases at V and 0 bases at J, with 9 bases between. CDR3: CASRIPSSYNSPLHF. The CDR3 nucleotides read TGTGCCAGCAGGATACCGAGCTCCTATAATTCACCCCTCCACTTT.

The CDR3 DNA reads as TGTGCCAGCAGCCCCCCGGAGGGCGGGGGGGCATCAGTTGATAATGAGCAGTTCTTC. This gives the protein CASSPPEGGGASVDNEQFF. The chain couples TRBV7-9 to TRBJ2-1; TRBD2 agrees at 9 bases. Germline V gene sequence: CDR1 SEHNR, CDR2 FQNEAQ (reference sequence). Germline trimming cut 5 bases from V and 7 bases from J; bases unmatched to any gene: 21. This CDR3 spans 19 amino acids.

This clone was seen just once. V and J are TRBV13 and TRBJ2-1; 10 nucleotides align to TRBD2. After removal of 4 bases from V and 7 bases from J, the junction contained 7 bases not matched to a gene. The CDR3 length is 15 residues. Looked up from germline, CDR1 is PRHDT and CDR2 is FYEKMQ (reference sequence). Here the CDR3 DNA reads TGTGCCAGCAGCTATCAACTAGCGGGGCTTAATGAGCAGTTCTTC. Translation gives CASSYQLAGLNEQFF.

The J gene is TRBJ2-6, the V gene TRBV29-1; possible D gene TRBD1, 6 bases. Trimming cost V 6 bases and J 1 base, with 19 bases left between them. The CDR3 loop spans 17 amino acids. Germline CDR1 is SQVTM and CDR2 is ANQGSEA. The CDR3 DNA follows: TGCAGCGTACCCTACAGGGTTAGGGGATCTGGGGCCAACGTCCTGACTTTC. This codes for CSVPYRVRGSGANVLTF.

Relative to its sample, this clone is medium-sized. V is TRBV7-6 and J is TRBJ2-5; 8 bases fit TRBD2. The CDR3 spans 15 residues. The trim removed 1 base at V and 5 bases at J, leaving 6 bases unmatched. The germline CDR1 and CDR2 sequences are SGHVS and FNYEAQ. The CDR3 protein is CASSLEAGAFETQYF. Written as DNA, the CDR3 is TGTGCCAGCAGCTTAGAAGCGGGGGCGTTCGAGACCCAGTACTTC.

This chain uses TRBV29-1 with TRBJ1-2; D gene ambiguous. The V end lost 0 bases, the J end lost 4 bases, and 9 bases lay between the germline ends. CDR3 length: 13 amino acids. Germline V gene data show CDR1 as SQVTM and CDR2 as ANQGSEA. The chain's CDR3 is CSVEDTRSYGYTF. The CDR3 bases are TGCAGCGTTGAAGATACCAGAAGCTATGGCTACACCTTC.